These T cell receptor beta chains were read from a single sample in a study of shared clonotypes between healthy human individuals. Some clones are missing from TCRdb's copy, which holds only in-frame ones; the method was immunoSEQ multiplex PCR. The profile shows about 1 million clones, 70% to 80% of them singletons. Sample: memory CD4+ T cells sorted from blood. Receptors originate from a man aged 18-30 years in good health. Each CDR3 is given with its conserved first and last residue. Fields, in order: J gene, D gene, V gene, CDR3 protein. D genes are given only for firm matches.

TRBJ2-1	-	TRBV27	CASSSVRGREQFF
TRBJ1-1	TRBD1	TRBV9	CASSAPRGDYSNTEAFF
TRBJ2-3	TRBD2	TRBV11-2	CASRTSGGTDTQYF
TRBJ2-7	-	TRBV16	CASSQSGYEQYF
TRBJ1-1	-	TRBV4-1	CASSQNLRETNTEAFF
TRBJ1-1	TRBD1	TRBV18	CASSPRQGAEGTEAFF
TRBJ2-7	-	TRBV18	CASSPPLATYEQYF
TRBJ1-1	-	TRBV7-9	CASSHTPWRIDKPNTEAFF
TRBJ2-1	TRBD2	TRBV5-1	CASSRNPTGTSGFNEQFF
TRBJ2-7	-	TRBV5-6	CASSPLSILNSYEQYF
TRBJ2-7	TRBD2	TRBV18	CASSPGLVSYEQYF
TRBJ1-1	-	TRBV5-6	CASSLVGGGNTEAFF
TRBJ1-2	TRBD1	TRBV5-1	CASSLQGQASNGYTF
TRBJ2-2	-	TRBV5-4	CASGRDSNTGELFF
TRBJ1-4	-	TRBV29-1	CSVRGNNEKLFF
TRBJ1-5	TRBD1	TRBV6-4	CASSPGQGGNQPQHF
TRBJ2-7	TRBD2	TRBV7-6	CASSLGLDYEQYF
TRBJ2-7	-	TRBV6-6	CASAQGAYEQYF
TRBJ2-3	TRBD2	TRBV5-8	CASSPGLAGYSTDTQYF
TRBJ1-6	TRBD1	TRBV5-1	CASSLHGTETSPLHF
TRBJ1-2	TRBD1	TRBV2	CASRGQGASGYTF
TRBJ1-1	-	TRBV2	CASSVNRYTEAFF
TRBJ2-1	TRBD2	TRBV7-2	CASSLALGGSSYNEQFF
TRBJ1-6	-	TRBV2	CASSLTDNSPLHF
TRBJ1-1	-	TRBV10-1	CASSEGVRTEAFF
TRBJ2-1	-	TRBV5-1	CASSSQPIWDNEQFF
TRBJ2-7	-	TRBV5-6	CASSPLGPGDYEQYF
TRBJ2-2	TRBD2	TRBV4-3	CASSQVAGGDTGELFF
TRBJ2-6	-	TRBV2	CASSEGPWGANVLTF